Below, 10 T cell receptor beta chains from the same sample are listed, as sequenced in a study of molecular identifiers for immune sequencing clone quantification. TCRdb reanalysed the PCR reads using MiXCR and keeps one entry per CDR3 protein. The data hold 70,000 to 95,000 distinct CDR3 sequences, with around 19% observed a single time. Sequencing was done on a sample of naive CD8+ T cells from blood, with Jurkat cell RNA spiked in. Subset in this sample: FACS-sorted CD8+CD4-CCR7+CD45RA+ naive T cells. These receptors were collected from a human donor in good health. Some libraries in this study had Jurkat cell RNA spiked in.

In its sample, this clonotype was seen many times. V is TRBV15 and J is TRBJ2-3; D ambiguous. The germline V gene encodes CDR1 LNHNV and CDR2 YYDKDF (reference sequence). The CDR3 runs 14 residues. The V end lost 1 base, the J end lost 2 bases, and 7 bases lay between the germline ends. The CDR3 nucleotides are TGTGCCACCAGCAGAGTTCGCTACACAGATACGCAGTATTTT. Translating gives CATSRVRYTDTQYF.

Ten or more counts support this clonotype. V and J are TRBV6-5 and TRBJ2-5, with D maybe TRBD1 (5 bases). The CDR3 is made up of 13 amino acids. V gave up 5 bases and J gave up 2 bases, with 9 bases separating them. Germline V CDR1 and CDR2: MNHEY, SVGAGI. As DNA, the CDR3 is TGTGCCAGCAGTAAGACAGCTCAAGAGACCCAGTACTTC. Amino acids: CASSKTAQETQYF.

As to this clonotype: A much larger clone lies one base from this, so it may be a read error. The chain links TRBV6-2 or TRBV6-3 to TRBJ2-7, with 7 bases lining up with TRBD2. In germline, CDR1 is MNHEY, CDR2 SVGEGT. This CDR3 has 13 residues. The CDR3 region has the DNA TGTGCCTGCAGTTACGGGACTACCTACGAGCAGTACTTC. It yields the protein CACSYGTTYEQYF.

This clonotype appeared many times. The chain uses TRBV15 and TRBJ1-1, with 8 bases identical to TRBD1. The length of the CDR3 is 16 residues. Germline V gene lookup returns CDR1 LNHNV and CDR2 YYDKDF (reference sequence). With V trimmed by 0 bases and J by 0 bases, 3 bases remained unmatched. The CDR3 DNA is TGTGCCACCAGCAGAGACCGGACAGGGCTGAACACTGAAGCTTTCTTT. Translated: CATSRDRTGLNTEAFF.

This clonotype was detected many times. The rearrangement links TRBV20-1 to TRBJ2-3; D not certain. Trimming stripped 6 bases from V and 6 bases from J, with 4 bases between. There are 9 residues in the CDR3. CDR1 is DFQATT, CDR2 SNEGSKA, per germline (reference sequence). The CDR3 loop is CSALDTQYF. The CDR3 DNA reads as TGCAGTGCGCTCGATACGCAGTATTTT.

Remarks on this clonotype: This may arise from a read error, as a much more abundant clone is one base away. CDR3 sequence reads: CASSPGQTTHEQYF. For the CDR3, the DNA is TGTGCCAGCAGTCCCGGACAGACAACCCACGAGCAGTACTTC. The rearrangement joins TRBV27 to TRBJ2-7, with a tentative D call TRBD1 (6 bases). The V and J ends lost 5 bases and 5 bases respectively, with 16 bases between them. Germline loops: CDR1 MNHEY, CDR2 SMNVEV (reference sequence). The CDR3 loop spans 14 amino acids.

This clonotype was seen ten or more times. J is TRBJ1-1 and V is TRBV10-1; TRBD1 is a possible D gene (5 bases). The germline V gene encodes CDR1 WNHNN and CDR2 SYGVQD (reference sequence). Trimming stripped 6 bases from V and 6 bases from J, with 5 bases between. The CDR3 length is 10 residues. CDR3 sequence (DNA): TGCGCCAGCAGGGGGGCTGAAGCTTTCTTT. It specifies CASRGAEAFF.

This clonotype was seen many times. The CDR3 reads CSVVQGFSYNEQFF. As DNA, the CDR3 is TGCAGCGTCGTACAGGGGTTTTCCTACAATGAGCAGTTCTTC. This chain connects TRBV29-1 to TRBJ2-1, with 7 bases aligning to TRBD1. Germline trimming cut 6 bases from V and 1 base from J; bases unmatched to any gene: 6. The CDR3 loop spans 14 amino acids. From germline, CDR1 is SQVTM and CDR2 ANQGSEA.

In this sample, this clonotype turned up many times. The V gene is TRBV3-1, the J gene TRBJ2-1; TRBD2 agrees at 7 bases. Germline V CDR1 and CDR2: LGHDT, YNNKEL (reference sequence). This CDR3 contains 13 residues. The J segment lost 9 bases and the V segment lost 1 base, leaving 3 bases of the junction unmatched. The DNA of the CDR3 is TGTGCCAGCAGCCAAGGACTAGCATTTGAGCAGTTCTTC. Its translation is CASSQGLAFEQFF.

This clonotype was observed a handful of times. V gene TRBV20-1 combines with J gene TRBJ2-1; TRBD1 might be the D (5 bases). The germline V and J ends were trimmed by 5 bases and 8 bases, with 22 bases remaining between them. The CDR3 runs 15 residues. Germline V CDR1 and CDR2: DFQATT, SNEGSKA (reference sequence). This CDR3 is CSAPAARVRGDEQFF. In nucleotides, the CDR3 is TGCAGTGCTCCCGCGGCCAGGGTTCGTGGGGATGAGCAGTTCTTC.